The rows below give T cell receptor beta chains drawn from one sample of a study of cytomegalovirus exposure and HLA in healthy donors. Sequencing used immunoSEQ multiplex PCR; TCRdb keeps in-frame clones, though not all of them. The sample holds 85,000 to 130,000 clones, around a tenth seen once. The sequenced material came from PBMCs. The receptors were sampled from a man in his forties or fifties in good health and CMV-seropositive. Each CDR3 is given with its conserved first and last residue. A D gene is named only where the DNA matches it firmly. Not all rows give a size; the values are once, few, many and, for expanded clones, a class.

j_call d_call clone_size v_call cdr3_nt cdr3_aa
TRBJ2-3 NA NA TRBV21-1 TGTGCCAGCAGCAAACAGCGGGGGGGCCAAACAGATACGCAGTATTTT CASSKQRGGQTDTQYF
TRBJ1-4 TRBD1 few TRBV28 TGTGCCAGCAGGTCCGGGACAGGTAATGAAAAACTGTTTTTT CASRSGTGNEKLFF
TRBJ1-5 NA NA TRBV2 TGTGCCAGCAGTGAATTAGGGGCGGTTCAGCCCCAGCATTTT CASSELGAVQPQHF
TRBJ1-1 TRBD1 NA TRBV6-5 TGTGCCAGCAGTTACGGGACAGGGCATCCCACTGAAGCTTTCTTT CASSYGTGHPTEAFF
TRBJ2-3 TRBD2 NA TRBV2 TGTGCCAGCAGTCTGGGACTAGGATCAGATACGCAGTATTTT CASSLGLGSDTQYF
TRBJ1-3 NA NA TRBV30 TGTGCCTGGGGTACTCAACCTGGAAACACCATATATTTT CAWGTQPGNTIYF
TRBJ2-3 TRBD2 NA TRBV9 TGTGCCAGCAGCGTAGGACTGAGTAGCGGGAGCACAGATACGCAGTATTTT CASSVGLSSGSTDTQYF
TRBJ2-5 TRBD2 NA TRBV5-1 TGCGCCAGCAGTTTGGGGACTAGCGGGCCCCAAGAGACCCAGTACTTC CASSLGTSGPQETQYF
TRBJ2-1 NA NA TRBV4-3 TGCGCCAGCAGCCCTGGGGGCAGGGTATATGAGCAGTTCTTC CASSPGGRVYEQFF
TRBJ1-2 NA few TRBV28 TGTGCCAGCAGTGCCGCGGTATCCTATGGCTACACCTTC CASSAAVSYGYTF
TRBJ2-1 NA few TRBV28 TGTGCCAGCAGTTTAGGTCTCAGGGGGAGGGAGCAGTTCTTC CASSLGLRGREQFF
TRBJ2-7 TRBD2 NA TRBV27 TGTGCCAGCAGTTTAACTAGCGGGATCGACGAGCAGTACTTC CASSLTSGIDEQYF
TRBJ2-1 NA few TRBV5-1 TGCGCCAGCAGCTCAACTAGGCGAAGCTCCTACAATGAGCAGTTCTTC CASSSTRRSSYNEQFF
TRBJ1-6 NA NA TRBV6-5 TGTGCCAGCAACCGGGGAAATGGGCAGTCACCCCTCCACTTT CASNRGNGQSPLHF
TRBJ2-5 TRBD2 NA TRBV7-6 TGTGCCAGCAGCTTAGGGTTTTCCGGGACTAGGGAGGGTCAAGAGACCCAGTACTTC CASSLGFSGTREGQETQYF
TRBJ2-7 NA many TRBV6-6 TGTGCCAGCAGTTACTCCCAGGACTACGAGCAGTACTTC CASSYSQDYEQYF
TRBJ1-1 TRBD1 few TRBV19 TGTGCCAGTAATTGGGACAGGGGACTGAACACTGAAGCTTTCTTT CASNWDRGLNTEAFF
TRBJ2-1 NA few TRBV29-1 TGCAGCGTTATCCGGGCGGGTGAGCAGTTCTTC CSVIRAGEQFF
TRBJ2-1 NA NA TRBV5-1 TGCGCCAGCAGCTTACAGGAGCTTGGGAGGAATGAGCAGTTCTTC CASSLQELGRNEQFF
TRBJ1-4 NA NA TRBV4-2 TGTGCCAGCAGCCAAGATCTGGGCGGGAGACTGTTTTTT CASSQDLGGRLFF
TRBJ2-1 TRBD2 NA TRBV27 TGTGCCACCAAGACTAGCGGGAGGGGTGAGCAGTTCTTC CATKTSGRGEQFF
TRBJ2-1 NA few TRBV9 TGTGCCAGCAGCGTAACGGGAGTTAGGGACAATGAGCAGTTCTTC CASSVTGVRDNEQFF
TRBJ1-2 TRBD1 NA TRBV6-1 TGTGCCAGCAGTATTCGGGACAGCTATTATGGCTACACCTTC CASSIRDSYYGYTF
TRBJ1-1 TRBD1 NA TRBV5-1 TGCGCCAGCAGCTCGGACAGGGTTGCTTTCTTT CASSSDRVAFF
TRBJ2-7 NA NA TRBV6-5 TGTGCCAGCAGCCTAGGGACACTTGGATACGAGCAGTACTTC CASSLGTLGYEQYF
TRBJ1-1 TRBD1 NA TRBV6-5 TGTGCCAGCAGCGAGAAAGGGGGCGATGAAGCTTTCTTT CASSEKGGDEAFF
TRBJ1-6 NA NA TRBV15 TGTGCCACCAGCACTCAGACAACTCTCCACTTT CATSTQTTLHF
TRBJ1-4 NA few TRBV6-5 TGTGCCAGCAGTTACTCACAGGGCGCAAATAATGAAAAACTGTTTTTT CASSYSQGANNEKLFF